Shown below are 25 T cell receptor beta chains from a single sample sequenced in a study of shared clonotypes between healthy human individuals. Sequencing was performed with immunoSEQ multiplex PCR; in TCRdb, only in-frame clones are kept and a portion is missing. The sample records about half a million clones, approximately 80% being singletons. The sequencing sample was made of PBMCs. Receptor source: a woman aged 40 to 55 in good health. Some clones in this sample may be carry-over from other donors' samples.

CDR3 sequence (DNA): TGTGCCTGGAGTGTATCCACAGGGGGCGGAGTGGATACGCAGTATTTT. Protein product: CAWSVSTGGGVDTQYF. V is TRBV30 and J is TRBJ2-3; the match to TRBD1 covers 9 bases. V lost 0 bases, J lost 6 bases, and 10 bases stayed unmatched. Per the germline V gene, CDR1 is GTSNPN and CDR2 is SVGIG (reference sequence). The length of the CDR3 is 16 residues.

A word on this clone: This likely traces to a read error, being one base from a far larger clone. The chain uses TRBV2 and TRBJ2-7; a weak D match, TRBD2 (5 bases). The CDR3 contains 13 residues. Looked up from germline, CDR1 is SNHLY and CDR2 is FYNNEI. CDR3 sequence: CVTNEEVYYEQYF. The CDR3 nucleotides read TGTGTCACCAATGAGGAGGTGTACTACGAGCAGTACTTC.

This sequence joins TRBV2 and TRBJ2-7; 10 bases fit TRBD2. Germline trimming cut 2 bases from V and 7 bases from J; bases unmatched to any gene: 8. Germline loops: CDR1 SNHLY, CDR2 FYNNEI. The CDR3 spans 15 residues. DNA of the CDR3: TGTGCCAGCAGTGAACGGAGCGGGAGGGCCTGGGAGCAGTACTTC. It yields the protein CASSERSGRAWEQYF.

The chain uses TRBV14 and TRBJ2-3; no firm D call. Germline values: CDR1 SGHDN, CDR2 FVKESK. Trimming took off 6 bases at V and 6 bases at J, with 7 bases between the two ends. CDR3 length equals 11 residues. The CDR3 protein is CASSHSDTQYF. The CDR3 region has the DNA TGTGCCAGCAGTCACTCTGATACGCAGTATTTT.

The CDR3 region is CATLDRENGETQYF. CDR3 bases: TGTGCCACCCTGGACAGGGAGAATGGAGAGACCCAGTACTTC. The chain joins TRBV10-3 to TRBJ2-5, with 8 bases that match TRBD1. The germline gives CDR1 ENHRY, CDR2 SYGVKD. With V trimmed by 10 bases and J by 4 bases, 11 bases remained unmatched. The CDR3 spans 14 residues.

In its sample, this clone was seen a few times. The chain links TRBV7-9 to TRBJ2-1; tentative D call: TRBD2 (6 bases). Germline values: CDR1 SEHNR, CDR2 FQNEAQ (reference sequence). The length of the CDR3 is 15 residues. The ends were cut back, 5 bases at V and 5 bases at J, with 16 bases in the middle. The DNA for the CDR3 is TGTGCCAGCAGCGCCCTCAGCGGGCGAAACAATGAGCAGTTCTTC. Translated: CASSALSGRNNEQFF.

Remarks on this clone: A clone one base away is much larger, so this may be a read error. Other DNA sequences in this specimen translate into the identical CDR3. The gene calls are TRBV30 and TRBJ1-1, with a weak D call TRBD1 (5 bases). Germline loops: CDR1 GTSNPN, CDR2 SVGIG (reference sequence). This CDR3 has 12 residues. Trimming removed 0 bases at V and 14 bases at J, with 16 bases between. In DNA form, the CDR3 reads TGTGCCTGGAGTGTACGGGGAGGGGAGGCCTTCTTT. This translates into CAWSVRGGEAFF.

This chain joins TRBV10-3 and TRBJ2-5, with unresolved D. The length of the CDR3 is 12 residues. Germline V lookup: CDR1 ENHRY, CDR2 SYGVKD. Trimming left V 2 bases short and J 5 bases short, with 6 bases between. The CDR3 sequence is CAISENGETQYF. CDR3 sequence (DNA): TGTGCCATCAGTGAGAACGGTGAGACCCAGTACTTC.

This chain joins TRBV28 and TRBJ2-5; either TRBD1 or TRBD2 may fit D (5 bases each). The last part of the DNA fits TRBJ2-7 better; the J call may be wrong. Germline CDR1 MDHEN, CDR2 SYDVKM. The CDR3 is made up of 15 amino acids. CDR3 loop: CASSPVGARRYEQYF. The CDR3 nucleotides read TGTGCCAGCAGTCCCGTCGGGGCGAGGCGTTACGAGCAGTACTTC.

This clone was seen just once. This rearrangement joins TRBV5-1 to TRBJ2-1, with D possibly matching TRBD1 (5 bases). Germline V gene lookup returns CDR1 SGHRS and CDR2 YFSETQ. V was shortened by 0 bases and J by 8 bases, with 9 bases between the two germline ends. This CDR3 is built from 13 residues. This CDR3 is CASSLAQGDEQFF. CDR3 coding DNA: TGCGCCAGCAGCTTGGCCCAGGGCGATGAGCAGTTCTTC.

The gene calls are TRBV25-1 and TRBJ2-7; D is uncertain. Germline values: CDR1 MGHDK, CDR2 SYGVNS. The CDR3 consists of 13 residues. Trimming took off 1 base at V and 4 bases at J, with 8 bases between the two ends. CDR3 protein: CASSEFLGYEQYF. The CDR3, as DNA: TGTGCCAGCAGTGAATTCTTGGGTTACGAGCAGTACTTC.

About this clone itself: Other DNA sequences in this sample translate to the same CDR3. V usage is TRBV18 and J usage is TRBJ1-1; D is uncertain. The V gene lost 2 bases and the J gene lost 1 base, with 5 bases spanning the gap. Germline V gene data show CDR1 as KGHSH and CDR2 as LQKENI. CDR3 length: 13 amino acids. This CDR3 is CASSPGRNTEAFF. The CDR3 DNA sequence: TGTGCCAGCTCACCAGGCAGGAACACTGAAGCTTTCTTT.

The chain combines TRBV5-4 with TRBJ2-1, with 7 bases identical to TRBD2. This CDR3 contains 15 residues. Per the germline V gene, CDR1 is SGHNT and CDR2 is YYREEE (reference sequence). J was trimmed by 6 bases and V by 3 bases; bases with no gene match: 9. The CDR3 DNA is TGTGCCAGCAGCTGGGCTAGCGGAGGGGCCAATGAGCAGTTCTTC. Protein: CASSWASGGANEQFF.

The V gene is TRBV19, the J gene TRBJ1-1, with 8 bases lining up with TRBD1. Germline V gene data show CDR1 as LNHDA and CDR2 as SQIVND (reference sequence). J was trimmed by 1 base and V by 6 bases; bases with no gene match: 1. The CDR3 sequence is 13 residues long. CDR3 region: CASRDRGNTEAFF. CDR3 nucleotide sequence: TGTGCCAGTAGAGACAGGGGGAACACTGAAGCTTTCTTT. Full variable domain (remainder filled in from reference TRBV19 and TRBJ1-1): DGGITQSPKYLFRKEGQNVTLSCEQNLNHDAMYWYRQDPGQGLRLIYYSQIVNDFQKGDIAEGYSVSREKKESFPLTVTSAQKNPTAFYLCASRDRGNTEAFFGQGTRLTVV.

The chain combines TRBV2 with TRBJ1-4; 7 bases are a match to TRBD1. This CDR3 comprises 15 residues. The trim removed 6 bases at V and 7 bases at J, leaving 11 bases unmatched. Germline CDR1 is SNHLY and CDR2 is FYNNEI. The CDR3 spells CASRGQAGSGEKLFF. CDR3 coding DNA: TGTGCCAGCAGAGGACAGGCCGGTTCGGGTGAAAAACTGTTTTTT.

This clone was picked up many times. The chain carries TRBV28 and TRBJ1-1, with unresolved D. CDR1 is MDHEN and CDR2 is SYDVKM in the germline V gene. V was cut by 3 bases and J by 6 bases, with 8 bases left in between. The CDR3 is made up of 12 amino acids. The CDR3 is CASSLWFAEAFF. As DNA, the CDR3 is TGTGCCAGCAGTTTGTGGTTTGCTGAAGCTTTCTTT.

This rearrangement joins TRBV7-2 to TRBJ2-7, with D uncertain. The germline V gene has CDR1 SGHTA and CDR2 FQGNSA. The CDR3 sequence is 14 residues long. V was trimmed by 2 bases and J by 1 base, leaving 9 bases between them. In DNA form, the CDR3 reads TGTGCCAGCAGCTTAAGGGCGAGTTCCTACGAGCAGTACTTC. It yields the protein CASSLRASSYEQYF.

The chain uses TRBV4-2 and TRBJ2-5; D is perhaps TRBD2 (5 bases). CDR1 and CDR2 (germline): LGHNA, YNFKEQ. Trimming removed 5 bases at V and 11 bases at J, with 27 bases between. There are 16 residues in the CDR3. CDR3 coding DNA: TGTGCCAGCAGCTTCCCGGGTTCGGGGAAGGTGGGAGAGCAGTACTTC. It specifies CASSFPGSGKVGEQYF.

This clone occurred a few times. A much bigger clone sits one base away, suggesting this may be a read error. The chain carries TRBV28 and TRBJ1-1; D might be TRBD1 (5 bases). CDR3 length equals 17 residues. V was cut by 8 bases and J by 2 bases, with 24 bases left in between. Germline-derived CDR1 and CDR2 are MDHEN and SYDVKM. Here the CDR3 reads CASALVPPTGPNTEAFF. CDR3 DNA: TGTGCCAGCGCACTAGTACCCCCAACGGGGCCTAACACTGAAGCTTTCTTT.

This sequence joins TRBV2 and TRBJ2-2, with a possible D match to TRBD1 (5 bases). CDR1 SNHLY and CDR2 FYNNEI come from the germline V gene. Trimming cost V 0 bases and J 1 base, with 9 bases left between them. The CDR3 loop spans 16 amino acids. CDR3 DNA sequence: TGTGCCAGCAGTGAAGCCAGGGTCAAGAACACCGGGGAGCTGTTTTTT. Protein product: CASSEARVKNTGELFF.

The chain has TRBV12-2 and TRBJ1-1; TRBD1, as called in the table, went unchecked against the DNA. TRBV12-2 is assigned pseudogene status. The CDR3 loop spans 20 amino acids. CDR3 coding DNA: TGTGCAAGTCGCTTAGCTAACGGCCGGGACAGGGCCCGTTTGAACACTGAAGCTTTCTTT. It specifies CASRLANGRDRARLNTEAFF.

The genes are TRBV19 and TRBJ2-2, with D perhaps matching TRBD1 (6 bases). Germline V CDR1 and CDR2: LNHDA, SQIVND (reference sequence). There are 16 residues in the CDR3. Trimming took off 5 bases at V and 1 base at J, with 14 bases between the two ends. The CDR3 DNA sequence: TGTGCCAGTAGTTGGTGGGGGACATTGAACACCGGGGAGCTGTTTTTT. It is translated as CASSWWGTLNTGELFF.

The CDR3 nucleotides are TGTGCCAGTAGTAGACTAGCGGAGGTGGAGACCCAGTACTTC. This translates into CASSRLAEVETQYF. This chain uses TRBV19 with TRBJ2-5; 9 positions agree with TRBD2. The germline gives CDR1 LNHDA, CDR2 SQIVND (reference sequence). With 4 bases clipped from V and 5 bases from J, the junction kept 5 bases outside the gene matches. The CDR3 is made up of 14 amino acids.

J is TRBJ2-7 and V is TRBV7-9; 8 nucleotides align to TRBD1. Germline trimming cut 5 bases from V and 2 bases from J; bases unmatched to any gene: 11. This CDR3 spans 16 amino acids. Germline V gene lookup returns CDR1 SEHNR and CDR2 FQNEAQ (reference sequence). The CDR3 coding sequence is TGTGCCAGCAGCCCCCTTTCGTGGACAGGGACCTACGAGCAGTACTTC. Translating it yields CASSPLSWTGTYEQYF.

The V gene is TRBV5-1, the J gene TRBJ1-1; TRBD1 matches at 7 bases. Trimming cost V 3 bases and J 2 bases; bases outside gene matches: 4. Germline V CDR1 and CDR2: SGHRS, YFSETQ. The CDR3 covers 14 residues. CDR3 residues: CASSSTGRNTEAFF. The DNA of the CDR3 is TGCGCCAGCAGCTCGACAGGGCGCAACACTGAAGCTTTCTTT.